This T cell receptor beta chain derives from a study of blood T cell repertoires in COVID-19. This CDR3 has 13 residues. The germline CDR1 and CDR2 sequences are LNHDA and SQIVND (reference sequence). Trimming took off 4 bases at V and 5 bases at J, with 11 bases between the two ends. This table comes from immunoSEQ multiplex PCR, and its TCRdb copy is limited to in-frame clones, with some not included. The sample lists approximately 130,000 clones, approximately 90% seen once, with 1.5% to 1.7% in the top ten. The J gene is TRBJ2-5, the V gene TRBV19; TRBD1 is a possible D gene (6 bases). This receptor was obtained from a human donor in a cohort sampled during active COVID-19. Sequenced sample: peripheral blood. The CDR3 region is CASSRGGGETQYF. In DNA, the CDR3 is TGTGCCAGTAGTAGAGGGGGTGGCGAGACCCAGTACTTC.